The clone carrying this TCR beta chain appeared many times. TCRdb independently ran MiXCR on the 5' RACE reads; one entry per CDR3 protein. Of approximately 40,000 distinct CDR3 sequences in the sample, approximately 19% were seen once. Germline CDR1 is SGHTA and CDR2 is FQGTGA. Trimming removed 2 bases at V and 0 bases at J, with 7 bases between. CDR3 length equals 15 residues. V is TRBV7-3 and J is TRBJ2-2; D remains unclear. This TCR came from a female donor with breast cancer. What was sequenced was naive CD4+ T cells sorted from a lymph node. Subset noted: naive CD4+ T cells, CD4+CD45RA+CD25-. The CDR3 nucleotides read TGTGCCAGCAGCTTACGAGGTCCGAACACCGGGGAGCTGTTTTTT. Translated: CASSLRGPNTGELFF.